This is a list of T cell receptor beta chains from one sample in a study of vaccination effects on CD4 cells after COVID-19. No cognate antigen is known for these TCRs. Assay: immunoSEQ multiplex PCR; the TCRdb copy retains only in-frame clones and omits some. The table includes 9,500 to 15,000 clones, roughly 71% detected once. The specimen was CD4+ T cells from PBMCs cultured with SARS-CoV-2 spike peptides, collected after COVID-19 vaccination. Every receptor here comes from a human donor who received a COVID-19 vaccine. CDR3s include the opening cysteine and the closing phenylalanine or tryptophan. A D gene is named only where the DNA matches it firmly. The size field is filled for only some rows; it gives once, few, many or a size class.

clone_size: .
cdr3_length: 14
j_call: TRBJ2-3
d_call: .
v_call: TRBV11-2
cdr3_nt: TGTGCCAGCAGCTTAGAAGCTAGCACAGATACGCAGTATTTT
cdr3_aa: CASSLEASTDTQYF

clone_size: .
cdr3_length: 14
j_call: TRBJ2-1
d_call: .
v_call: TRBV28
cdr3_nt: TGTGCCAGCAGTTGGACAGTCTCCTACAATGAGCAGTTCTTC
cdr3_aa: CASSWTVSYNEQFF

clone_size: .
cdr3_length: 13
j_call: TRBJ2-3
d_call: .
v_call: TRBV30
cdr3_nt: TGTGCCTGGAGTCCCCAGAGTGGGGGTACGCAGTATTTT
cdr3_aa: CAWSPQSGGTQYF

clone_size: .
cdr3_length: 14
j_call: TRBJ1-2
d_call: TRBD1
v_call: TRBV11-2
cdr3_nt: TGTGCCAGCAGCGGGCACAGGGGGCGCGAGGGCTACACCTTC
cdr3_aa: CASSGHRGREGYTF

clone_size: .
cdr3_length: 14
j_call: TRBJ2-3
d_call: TRBD1
v_call: TRBV27
cdr3_nt: TGTGCCAGCAGTTTCGGGACAGGGCGAATAACGCAGTATTTT
cdr3_aa: CASSFGTGRITQYF

clone_size: .
cdr3_length: 17
j_call: TRBJ1-1
d_call: .
v_call: TRBV7-9
cdr3_nt: TGTGCCAGCAGCCCTAGGGTAGGGGGGGCGGGCAATACTGAAGCTTTCTTT
cdr3_aa: CASSPRVGGAGNTEAFF

clone_size: .
cdr3_length: 15
j_call: TRBJ1-5
d_call: TRBD1
v_call: TRBV29-1
cdr3_nt: TGCAGCGTTGGACAGGGGCCGCATCTTAATCAGCCCCAGCATTTT
cdr3_aa: CSVGQGPHLNQPQHF

clone_size: .
cdr3_length: 12
j_call: TRBJ1-2
d_call: .
v_call: TRBV19
cdr3_nt: TGTGCCAGCGCAGGCATCAGCTATGGCTACACCTTC
cdr3_aa: CASAGISYGYTF

clone_size: once
cdr3_length: 14
j_call: TRBJ1-2
d_call: .
v_call: TRBV18
cdr3_nt: TGTGCCAGCTCACCCACCCTGGACAGTTTGAGCTACACCTTC
cdr3_aa: CASSPTLDSLSYTF

clone_size: .
cdr3_length: 13
j_call: TRBJ2-3
d_call: .
v_call: TRBV7-9
cdr3_nt: TGTGCCAGCAGCTTAGCGGGGCCCGATACGCAGTATTTT
cdr3_aa: CASSLAGPDTQYF

clone_size: .
cdr3_length: 14
j_call: TRBJ2-3
d_call: TRBD2
v_call: TRBV19
cdr3_nt: TGTGCCAGTCGGACTAGCGGCACTTGGGATACGCAGTATTTT
cdr3_aa: CASRTSGTWDTQYF

clone_size: .
cdr3_length: 13
j_call: TRBJ2-1
d_call: .
v_call: TRBV7-2
cdr3_nt: TGTGCCAGCAGCCAGCCCCCCTACAATGAGCAGTTCTTC
cdr3_aa: CASSQPPYNEQFF

clone_size: once
cdr3_length: 15
j_call: TRBJ2-2
d_call: .
v_call: TRBV5-6
cdr3_nt: TGTGCCAGCAGCTTGGTGTGGAAGGATTCCGGGGAGCTGTTTTTT
cdr3_aa: CASSLVWKDSGELFF

clone_size: .
cdr3_length: 15
j_call: TRBJ1-2
d_call: .
v_call: TRBV6-5
cdr3_nt: TGTGCCAGCAGTTACTCGGCAGGCGGGACCTATGGCTACACCTTC
cdr3_aa: CASSYSAGGTYGYTF

clone_size: .
cdr3_length: 13
j_call: TRBJ2-7
d_call: .
v_call: TRBV7-2
cdr3_nt: TGTGCCAGCAGCTTAGAGGGGCCGCGGAAGCAGTACTTC
cdr3_aa: CASSLEGPRKQYF

clone_size: .
cdr3_length: 15
j_call: TRBJ2-3
d_call: TRBD1
v_call: TRBV27
cdr3_nt: TGTGCCAGCAGTACCCGACAGGGGGAACGAGATACGCAGTATTTT
cdr3_aa: CASSTRQGERDTQYF

clone_size: .
cdr3_length: 12
j_call: TRBJ2-4
d_call: .
v_call: TRBV2
cdr3_nt: TGTGCCAGCAGGCTAGCCAAAAACATTCAGTACTTC
cdr3_aa: CASRLAKNIQYF

clone_size: .
cdr3_length: 14
j_call: TRBJ1-2
d_call: .
v_call: TRBV3-1/TRBV3-2
cdr3_nt: TGTGCCAGCAGCCAAGGAGGGTACGGCTATGGCTACACCTTC
cdr3_aa: CASSQGGYGYGYTF

clone_size: .
cdr3_length: 12
j_call: TRBJ2-5
d_call: .
v_call: TRBV6-5
cdr3_nt: TGTGCCAGCAGCCGAGATTTGGAGACCCAGTACTTC
cdr3_aa: CASSRDLETQYF

clone_size: few
cdr3_length: 15
j_call: TRBJ2-1
d_call: .
v_call: TRBV6-4
cdr3_nt: TGTGCCAGCAGGAAGGACAGCAACTCCTACAATGAGCAGTTCTTC
cdr3_aa: CASRKDSNSYNEQFF

clone_size: .
cdr3_length: 14
j_call: TRBJ2-7
d_call: TRBD1
v_call: TRBV5-1
cdr3_nt: TGCGCCAGCAGCGAACGGACAGGGGGCGACGAGCAGTACTTC
cdr3_aa: CASSERTGGDEQYF

clone_size: .
cdr3_length: 16
j_call: TRBJ2-5
d_call: .
v_call: TRBV19
cdr3_nt: TGTGCCAGTAGTATAGTCGGACGGAGTCCTCAAGAGACCCAGTACTTC
cdr3_aa: CASSIVGRSPQETQYF

clone_size: once
cdr3_length: 14
j_call: TRBJ2-3
d_call: .
v_call: TRBV5-6
cdr3_nt: TGTGCCAGCAGCTTGGGATTCGGCACAGATACGCAGTATTTT
cdr3_aa: CASSLGFGTDTQYF

clone_size: .
cdr3_length: 15
j_call: TRBJ2-7
d_call: .
v_call: TRBV6-2/TRBV6-3
cdr3_nt: TGTGCCAGCAGTCCCCCAATGGAAAGGAGGAACGAGCAGTACTTC
cdr3_aa: CASSPPMERRNEQYF

clone_size: .
cdr3_length: 15
j_call: TRBJ1-4
d_call: .
v_call: TRBV15
cdr3_nt: TGTGCCACCCAATACATGGTTGCAACTAATGAAAAACTGTTTTTT
cdr3_aa: CATQYMVATNEKLFF

clone_size: .
cdr3_length: 15
j_call: TRBJ2-5
d_call: .
v_call: TRBV24-1
cdr3_nt: TGTGCCACCAGTGATCCGGGCGGGACCGAAGAGACCCAGTACTTC
cdr3_aa: CATSDPGGTEETQYF

clone_size: .
cdr3_length: 13
j_call: TRBJ2-5
d_call: .
v_call: TRBV12-3/TRBV12-4
cdr3_nt: TGTGCCAGCACCCGAAGGGGAGGCGAGACCCAGTACTTC
cdr3_aa: CASTRRGGETQYF

clone_size: .
cdr3_length: 14
j_call: TRBJ1-2
d_call: TRBD1
v_call: TRBV19
cdr3_nt: TGTGCCAGTACCTTGCAGGGGGGCAACTATGGCTACACCTTC
cdr3_aa: CASTLQGGNYGYTF

clone_size: few
cdr3_length: 15
j_call: TRBJ2-2
d_call: TRBD1
v_call: TRBV5-1
cdr3_nt: TGCGCCAGCAGCCCCCGGGACAGCTGGACCGGGGAGCTGTTTTTT
cdr3_aa: CASSPRDSWTGELFF

clone_size: few
cdr3_length: 14
j_call: TRBJ1-1
d_call: .
v_call: TRBV29-1
cdr3_nt: TGCAGCGCTGCACAGGGTCAGGGGAACACTGAAGCTTTCTTT
cdr3_aa: CSAAQGQGNTEAFF

clone_size: .
cdr3_length: 17
j_call: TRBJ2-2
d_call: TRBD1
v_call: TRBV6-1
cdr3_nt: TGTGCCAGCAGTGTCGCACAGGGGATCTCGAACACCGGGGAGCTGTTTTTT
cdr3_aa: CASSVAQGISNTGELFF